This TCR beta chain was found in a study of T cells in Graves' hyperthyroidism and ophthalmopathy. This clonotype was picked up a small number of times. There were TCR beta CDR3 regions amplified from RNA transcripts. An initial round of RT-PCR targeting the TCR CDR3 relied on the HTBI primer set. Via MiXCR, TCRdb re-called the multiplex PCR reads, giving one row per CDR3 protein. The sample holds a few hundred thousand distinct CDR3 sequences, 20% to 25% seen once. V lost 3 bases to trimming and J lost 0 bases, with 5 bases between them. The germline CDR1 and CDR2 sequences are DFQATT and SNEGSKA (reference sequence). CDR3 length: 12 residues.

This chain uses TRBV20-1 with TRBJ2-5; D is undetermined. Sequencing was performed on blood. This receptor was taken from a man aged 45 to 65 with Graves' hyperthyroidism. The chain's CDR3 is CSASSNQETQYF. The CDR3 coding sequence is TGCAGTGCTAGTTCCAACCAAGAGACCCAGTACTTC.